The 22 T cell receptor beta chains in this list originate from one sample, sequenced in a study of blood T cell repertoires in COVID-19. TCRdb's copy holds only in-frame clones and misses some; the assay was immunoSEQ multiplex PCR. The table shows over 600,000 clones, with 70% to 90% occurring only once. The sample was peripheral blood. Every receptor here comes from a woman in her late teens or twenties with acute or convalescent COVID-19.

The J gene is TRBJ2-2, the V gene TRBV5-6, with 9 bases matching TRBD1. Germline V gene lookup returns CDR1 SGHDT and CDR2 YYEEEE. There are 16 residues in the CDR3. Losses at the gene ends were 3 bases for V and 2 bases for J; bases not matched to a gene: 5. The CDR3 bases are TGTGCCAGCAGCTACGGGACAGGGCTAAACACCGGGGAGCTGTTTTTT. Protein product: CASSYGTGLNTGELFF.

The chain carries TRBV6-5 and TRBJ1-1; 7 bases agree with TRBD1. The CDR3 covers 14 residues. CDR1 is MNHEY, CDR2 SVGAGI, per germline. The V segment lost 6 bases and the J segment 1 base; nucleotides outside the gene matches: 5. The CDR3 nucleotides are TGTGCCAGCAGGCTGGGACAGTCGAACACTGAAGCTTTCTTT. Translating gives CASRLGQSNTEAFF.

This chain links TRBV2 with TRBJ1-2, with D possibly matching TRBD1 (6 bases). V lost 6 bases, J lost 8 bases, and 25 bases lay in between. This CDR3 is 16 amino acids long. Looked up from germline, CDR1 is SNHLY and CDR2 is FYNNEI. In nucleotides, the CDR3 is TGTGCCAGCAGCGAGCGGGGACCGGGACACCTTAAGGGCTACACCTTC. This gives the protein CASSERGPGHLKGYTF.

The V and J genes are TRBV6-2 or TRBV6-3 and TRBJ2-7, with 7 bases aligning to TRBD2. The CDR3 loop spans 15 amino acids. After removal of 3 bases from V and 6 bases from J, the junction contained 11 bases not matched to a gene. The germline V gene has CDR1 MNHEY and CDR2 SVGEGT. The CDR3 loop reads CASSYSGTTLSEQYF. The CDR3 coding sequence is TGTGCCAGCAGTTATTCCGGGACTACCCTCTCCGAGCAGTACTTC.

The genes are TRBV18 and TRBJ1-6; 10 nucleotides match TRBD1. This CDR3 spans 15 amino acids. The trim removed 5 bases at V and 10 bases at J, leaving 8 bases unmatched. The germline gives CDR1 KGHSH, CDR2 LQKENI. In nucleotides, the CDR3 is TGTGCCAGCTCAACATCCGGGACAGGGGAATCACCCCTCCACTTT. This encodes CASSTSGTGESPLHF.

The count of this clone is one. The CDR3 DNA sequence: TGTGCCAGCAGTTTGGGGACAGGGGTTAGCGAGCAGTACTTC. Translation gives CASSLGTGVSEQYF. The rearrangement joins TRBV27 to TRBJ2-7; 10 nucleotides agree with TRBD1. Germline values: CDR1 MNHEY, CDR2 SMNVEV (reference sequence). V lost 3 bases and J lost 6; bases outside the gene matches: 5. CDR3 length: 14 residues.

The rearrangement joins TRBV27 to TRBJ2-7; D is perhaps TRBD1 (5 bases). The CDR3 contains 15 residues. Germline-derived CDR1 and CDR2 are MNHEY and SMNVEV (reference sequence). Trimming removed 4 bases at V and 0 bases at J, with 13 bases between. The CDR3, as DNA: TGTGCCAGCAGTTCCAGGGTGAACCCCTCCTACGAGCAGTACTTC. Translated: CASSSRVNPSYEQYF.

CDR3 sequence: CASSLDQGAFRSYGYTF. CDR3 nucleotide sequence: TGTGCCAGCAGCTTAGATCAGGGGGCATTTCGGAGCTATGGCTACACCTTC. This chain links TRBV7-9 with TRBJ1-2, with 8 bases fitting TRBD1. The germline CDR1 and CDR2 sequences are SEHNR and FQNEAQ (reference sequence). The CDR3 consists of 17 residues. The V gene end was trimmed by 1 base and the J gene end by 4 bases; junction bases not matched to a gene: 11.

The CDR3 protein is CASSERLQMNTEAFF. The CDR3 DNA reads as TGTGCCAGCAGTGAAAGGTTACAGATGAACACTGAAGCTTTCTTT. The chain couples TRBV6-1 to TRBJ1-1; no reliable D call. The CDR3 is 15 amino acids. V lost 2 bases and J 0 bases, leaving 10 bases between the germline ends. The V gene's germline CDR1 is MNHNS and CDR2 SASEGT.

Concerning this clone: Within the sample, other DNA sequences also encode this same CDR3. The rearrangement joins TRBV29-1 to TRBJ1-2; D ambiguous. Trimming took off 7 bases at V and 3 bases at J, with 9 bases between the two ends. From germline, CDR1 is SQVTM and CDR2 ANQGSEA. This CDR3 region has 11 residues. The CDR3 loop is CSARGDYGYTF. The CDR3 DNA is TGCAGCGCCCGAGGCGACTATGGCTACACCTTC.

This chain joins TRBV19 and TRBJ1-3, with 7 bases that match TRBD1. Germline V gene sequence: CDR1 LNHDA, CDR2 SQIVND (reference sequence). With 6 bases clipped from V and 1 base from J, the junction kept 0 bases outside the gene matches. The CDR3 contains 13 residues. The CDR3 loop reads CASRTGSGNTIYF. DNA for the CDR3: TGTGCCAGTAGGACAGGGTCTGGAAACACCATATATTTT.

The V gene is TRBV9, the J gene TRBJ2-1, with D tentatively TRBD1 (6 bases). The V gene's germline CDR1 is SGDLS and CDR2 YYNGEE. The CDR3 loop spans 18 amino acids. The ends were cut back, 0 bases at V and 7 bases at J, with 23 bases in the middle. CDR3 residues: CASSVARGTPGQANEQFF. The DNA for the CDR3 is TGTGCCAGCAGCGTAGCTAGGGGGACCCCAGGTCAGGCGAATGAGCAGTTCTTC.

This chain links TRBV5-1 with TRBJ1-6; weak D call: TRBD1 (6 bases). CDR3 length equals 14 residues. V lost 0 bases, J lost 7 bases, and 8 bases lay in between. The germline V gene encodes CDR1 SGHRS and CDR2 YFSETQ. In nucleotides, the CDR3 is TGCGCCAGCAGCTTGGCAGGGGAAAATTCACCCCTCCACTTT. Translated, it gives CASSLAGENSPLHF.

As for this clone: The same CDR3 arises from other DNA sequences in this sample as well. The rearrangement links TRBV7-3 to TRBJ2-1; TRBD2 matches 11 bases. The CDR3 loop spans 16 amino acids. Germline CDR1 reads SGHTA; CDR2 reads FQGTGA. V dropped 2 bases and J dropped 4; count of bases not matched to a gene: 4. The CDR3 sequence is CASSLRLAGGYNEQFF. CDR3 nucleotides: TGTGCCAGCAGCTTACGGCTAGCGGGGGGATACAATGAGCAGTTCTTC. Drawing the rest from reference TRBV7-3 and TRBJ2-1, the complete variable domain is GAGVSQTPSNKVTEKGKYVELRCDPISGHTALYWYRQSLGQGPEFLIYFQGTGAADDSGLPNDRFFAVRPEGSVSTLKIQRTERGDSAVYLCASSLRLAGGYNEQFFGPGTRLTVL.

This chain connects TRBV6-1 to TRBJ2-5; 10 nucleotides align to TRBD2. Germline assignment: CDR1 MNHNS and CDR2 SASEGT. The V segment lost 3 bases and the J segment 5 bases; nucleotides outside the gene matches: 15. The CDR3 contains 18 residues. CDR3 DNA sequence: TGTGCCAGCAGTGATGTGGCTAGCGGGGGAATAAGGCGGGAGACCCAGTACTTC. Translated, it gives CASSDVASGGIRRETQYF.

This clone was recorded once. This sequence joins TRBV12-3 or TRBV12-4 and TRBJ1-6, with D possibly being TRBD1 (6 bases). This CDR3 spans 12 amino acids. V dropped 5 bases and J dropped 7 bases, with 6 bases sitting between them. The CDR3: CASSTGNSPLHF. The CDR3 DNA reads TGTGCCAGCAGTACAGGGAATTCACCCCTCCACTTT.

The sample holds one count of this clone. The chain is built from TRBV5-1 and TRBJ2-7; D possibly corresponds to TRBD1 (6 bases). The CDR3 has 13 residues. CDR1 is SGHRS, CDR2 YFSETQ, per germline. V was pared by 3 bases and J by 2 bases, with 9 bases between. CDR3 amino acids: CASSWNRAYEQYF. CDR3 DNA: TGCGCCAGCAGCTGGAACAGGGCCTACGAGCAGTACTTC. The whole variable domain, filled in from reference TRBV5-1 and TRBJ2-7, reads KAGVTQTPRYLIKTRGQQVTLSCSPISGHRSVSWYQQTPGQGLQFLFEYFSETQRNKGNFPGRFSGRQFSNSRSEMNVSTLELGDSALYLCASSWNRAYEQYFGPGTRLTVT.

The chain couples TRBV9 to TRBJ2-1; TRBD2 might be the D (7 bases). Germline V gene data show CDR1 as SGDLS and CDR2 as YYNGEE. Trimming cost V 4 bases and J 0 bases, with 14 bases left between them. This CDR3 comprises 16 residues. The chain's CDR3 is CASSPAGAVSYNEQFF. The CDR3 coding sequence is TGTGCCAGCAGCCCCGCGGGGGCGGTCTCCTACAATGAGCAGTTCTTC.

The chain has TRBV21-1 and TRBJ1-6. TRBV21-1 is noted as a pseudogene. The CDR3 is 17 amino acids. CDR3 amino acids: CASSKGCGGTRNSPLHF. The CDR3 DNA sequence: TGTGCCAGCAGCAAAGGGTGCGGTGGGACTCGGAATTCACCCCTCCACTTT.

This chain links TRBV27 with TRBJ2-7; D may be TRBD1 (5 bases). Germline V gene lookup returns CDR1 MNHEY and CDR2 SMNVEV (reference sequence). The CDR3 covers 14 residues. The V and J ends lost 0 bases and 3 bases respectively, with 9 bases between them. CDR3 loop: CASSLSTGYYEQYF. CDR3 DNA sequence: TGTGCCAGCAGTTTATCCACAGGCTACTACGAGCAGTACTTC.

The CDR3 sequence is CAWSRGQEEKLFF. As DNA, the CDR3 is TGTGCCTGGAGCAGGGGGCAGGAGGAAAAACTGTTTTTT. This chain joins TRBV30 and TRBJ1-4; 8 positions match TRBD1. This CDR3 contains 13 residues. J was trimmed by 8 bases and V by 3 bases; bases with no gene match: 5. Germline V gene data show CDR1 as GTSNPN and CDR2 as SVGIG (reference sequence).

This clone was observed a handful of times. The gene calls are TRBV5-6 and TRBJ1-1; a possible D gene is TRBD1 (6 bases). V was cut by 3 bases and J by 1 base, with 16 bases left in between. Germline CDR1 SGHDT, CDR2 YYEEEE. The CDR3 is 16 amino acids. This CDR3 reads CASSWEAGQPNTEAFF. The CDR3 DNA sequence: TGTGCCAGCAGCTGGGAAGCTGGACAGCCGAACACTGAAGCTTTCTTT.